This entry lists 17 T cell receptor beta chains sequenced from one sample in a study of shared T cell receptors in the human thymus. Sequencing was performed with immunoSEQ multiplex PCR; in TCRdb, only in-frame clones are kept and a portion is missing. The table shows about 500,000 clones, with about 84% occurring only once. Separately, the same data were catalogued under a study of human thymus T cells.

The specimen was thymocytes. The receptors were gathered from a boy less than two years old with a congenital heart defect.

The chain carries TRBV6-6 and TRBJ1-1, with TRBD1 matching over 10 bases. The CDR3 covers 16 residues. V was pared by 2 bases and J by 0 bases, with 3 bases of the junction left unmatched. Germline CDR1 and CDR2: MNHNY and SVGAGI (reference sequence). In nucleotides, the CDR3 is TGTGCCAGCAGTTACGGGACAGGGGTAATGAACACTGAAGCTTTCTTT. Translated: CASSYGTGVMNTEAFF.

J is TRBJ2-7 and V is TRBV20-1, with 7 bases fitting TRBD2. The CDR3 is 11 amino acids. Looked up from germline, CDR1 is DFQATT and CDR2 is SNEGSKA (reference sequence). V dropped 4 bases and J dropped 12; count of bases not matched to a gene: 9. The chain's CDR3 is CSATPGGFPYF. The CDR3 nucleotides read TGCAGTGCTACCCCGGGGGGTTTTCCGTACTTC.

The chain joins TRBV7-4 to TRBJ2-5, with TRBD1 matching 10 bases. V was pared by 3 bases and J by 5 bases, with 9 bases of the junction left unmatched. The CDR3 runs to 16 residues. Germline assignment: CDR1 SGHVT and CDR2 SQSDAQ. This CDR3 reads CASSLEQTGGRETQYF. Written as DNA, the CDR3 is TGTGCCAGCAGCTTGGAGCAGACAGGGGGCAGGGAGACCCAGTACTTC.

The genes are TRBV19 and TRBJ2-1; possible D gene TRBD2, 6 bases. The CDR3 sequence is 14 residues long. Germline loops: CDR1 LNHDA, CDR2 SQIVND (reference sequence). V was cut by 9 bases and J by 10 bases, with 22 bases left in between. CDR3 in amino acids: CASHGTLSPREQFF. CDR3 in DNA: TGTGCCAGCCACGGGACTCTATCCCCCCGAGAGCAGTTCTTC.

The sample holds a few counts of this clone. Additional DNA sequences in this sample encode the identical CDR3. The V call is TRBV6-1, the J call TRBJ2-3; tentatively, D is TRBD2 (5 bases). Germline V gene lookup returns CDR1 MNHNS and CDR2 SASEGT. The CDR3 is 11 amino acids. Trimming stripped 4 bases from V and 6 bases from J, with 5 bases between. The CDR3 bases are TGTGCCAGCAGTGCGGGGGATACGCAGTATTTT. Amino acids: CASSAGDTQYF.

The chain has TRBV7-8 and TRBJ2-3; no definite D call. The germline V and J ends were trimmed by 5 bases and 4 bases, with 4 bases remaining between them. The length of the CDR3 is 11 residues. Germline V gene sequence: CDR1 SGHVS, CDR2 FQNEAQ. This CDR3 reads CASSPADTQYF. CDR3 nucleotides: TGTGCCAGCAGCCCTGCAGATACGCAGTATTTT.

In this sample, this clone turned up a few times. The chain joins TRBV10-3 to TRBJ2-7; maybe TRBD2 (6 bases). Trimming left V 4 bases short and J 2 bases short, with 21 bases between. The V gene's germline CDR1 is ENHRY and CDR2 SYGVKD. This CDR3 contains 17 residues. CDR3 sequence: CAISVSVWGGQPYEQYF. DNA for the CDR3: TGTGCCATCAGTGTTTCAGTCTGGGGAGGTCAACCCTACGAGCAGTACTTC.

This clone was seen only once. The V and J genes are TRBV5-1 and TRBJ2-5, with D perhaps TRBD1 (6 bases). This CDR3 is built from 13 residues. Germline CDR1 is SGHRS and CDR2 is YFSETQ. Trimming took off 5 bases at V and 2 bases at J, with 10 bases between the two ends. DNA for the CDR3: TGCGCCAGCAGAGGACAGTCTCAAGAGACCCAGTACTTC. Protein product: CASRGQSQETQYF.

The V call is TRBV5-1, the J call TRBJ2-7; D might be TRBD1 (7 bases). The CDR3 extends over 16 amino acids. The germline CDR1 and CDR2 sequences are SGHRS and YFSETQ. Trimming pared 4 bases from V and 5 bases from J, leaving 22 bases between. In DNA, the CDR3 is TGCGCCAGCAGCGCGTATCCAGGGGGTTGGGAGGACGAGCAGTACTTC. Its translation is CASSAYPGGWEDEQYF.

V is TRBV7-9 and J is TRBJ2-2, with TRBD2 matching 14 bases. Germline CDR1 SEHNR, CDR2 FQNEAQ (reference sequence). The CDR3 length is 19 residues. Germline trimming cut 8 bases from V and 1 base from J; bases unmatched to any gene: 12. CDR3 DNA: TGTGCCAGCCCGCCACCGGGACTAGCGGGAGTGGTGAACACCGGGGAGCTGTTTTTT. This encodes CASPPPGLAGVVNTGELFF.

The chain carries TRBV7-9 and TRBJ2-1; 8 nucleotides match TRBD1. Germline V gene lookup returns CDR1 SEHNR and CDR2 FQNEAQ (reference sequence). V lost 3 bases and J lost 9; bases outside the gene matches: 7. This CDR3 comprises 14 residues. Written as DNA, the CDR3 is TGTGCCAGCAGCTTTGGCAGGGGGCAGGGTGAGCAGTTCTTC. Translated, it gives CASSFGRGQGEQFF.

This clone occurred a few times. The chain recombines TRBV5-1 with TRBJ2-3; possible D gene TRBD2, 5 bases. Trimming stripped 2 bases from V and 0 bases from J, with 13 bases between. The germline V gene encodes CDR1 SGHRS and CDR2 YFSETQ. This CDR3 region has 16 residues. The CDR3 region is CASSFRLTSSTDTQYF. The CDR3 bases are TGCGCCAGCAGCTTTCGACTAACATCTAGCACAGATACGCAGTATTTT.

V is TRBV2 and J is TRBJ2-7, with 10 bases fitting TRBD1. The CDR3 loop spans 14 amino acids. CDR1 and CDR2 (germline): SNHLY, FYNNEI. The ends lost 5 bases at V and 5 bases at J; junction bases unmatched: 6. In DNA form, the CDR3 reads TGTGCCAGCAGTAGGGACAGGGGAAGGCACGAGCAGTACTTC. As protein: CASSRDRGRHEQYF.

CDR3 amino acids: CATQSSGRDHEQYF. The CDR3 DNA reads as TGTGCCACCCAATCTAGCGGGAGGGACCACGAGCAGTACTTC. V and J are TRBV2 and TRBJ2-7, with 12 bases matching TRBD2. Germline loops: CDR1 SNHLY, CDR2 FYNNEI. Trimming removed 10 bases from V and 5 bases from J; junction bases left unmatched: 9. CDR3 length equals 14 residues.

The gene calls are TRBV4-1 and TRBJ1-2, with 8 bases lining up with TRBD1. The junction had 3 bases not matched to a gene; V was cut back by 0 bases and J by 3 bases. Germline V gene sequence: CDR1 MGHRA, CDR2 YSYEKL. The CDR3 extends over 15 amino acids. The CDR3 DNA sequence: TGCGCCAGCAGCCAAGAAACAGGGGGTGACTATGGCTACACCTTC. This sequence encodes CASSQETGGDYGYTF.

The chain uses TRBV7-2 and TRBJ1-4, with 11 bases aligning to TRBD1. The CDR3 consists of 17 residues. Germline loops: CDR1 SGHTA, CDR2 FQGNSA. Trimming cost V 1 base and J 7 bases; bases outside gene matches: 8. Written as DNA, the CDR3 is TGTGCCAGCAGCTTAGGGACAGGGGGCCGGCATGGTGAAAAACTGTTTTTT. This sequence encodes CASSLGTGGRHGEKLFF.

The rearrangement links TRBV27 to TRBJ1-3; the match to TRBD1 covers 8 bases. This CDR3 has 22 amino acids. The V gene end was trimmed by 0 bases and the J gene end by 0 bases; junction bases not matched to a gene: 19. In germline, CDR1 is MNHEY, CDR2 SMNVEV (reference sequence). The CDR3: CASSLSSGAGRGQESSGNTIYF. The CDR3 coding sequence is TGTGCCAGCAGTTTATCGTCGGGGGCAGGGAGGGGACAGGAGAGCTCTGGAAACACCATATATTTT.